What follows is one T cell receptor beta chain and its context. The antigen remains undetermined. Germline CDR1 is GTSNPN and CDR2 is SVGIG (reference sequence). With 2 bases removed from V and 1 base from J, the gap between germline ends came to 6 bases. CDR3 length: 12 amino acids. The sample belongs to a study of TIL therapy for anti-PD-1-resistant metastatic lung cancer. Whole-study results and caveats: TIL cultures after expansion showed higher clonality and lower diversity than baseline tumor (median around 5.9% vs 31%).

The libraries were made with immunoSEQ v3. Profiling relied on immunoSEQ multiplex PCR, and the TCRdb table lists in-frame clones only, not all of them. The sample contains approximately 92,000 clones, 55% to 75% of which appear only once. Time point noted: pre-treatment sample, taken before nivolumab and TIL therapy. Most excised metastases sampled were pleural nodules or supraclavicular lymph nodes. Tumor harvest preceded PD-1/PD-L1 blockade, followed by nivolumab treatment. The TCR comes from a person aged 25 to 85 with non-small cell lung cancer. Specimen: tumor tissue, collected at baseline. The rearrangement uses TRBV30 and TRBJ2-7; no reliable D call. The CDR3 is CAWSPPSYEQYF. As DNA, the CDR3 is TGTGCCTGGAGTCCCCCATCCTACGAGCAGTACTTC.